This T cell receptor beta chain was retrieved from a study of regulatory T cells in long-lasting Graves disease. As for time point: newly diagnosed GD, antithyroid drugs for less than 3 months. From PBMCs, RNA was extracted and then used to make the TCR library. Relying on iRepertoire HTBI primers and Arm-PCR of CDR3 regions, the team built TCR beta libraries. TCRdb re-derived calls from the multiplex PCR reads in MiXCR, one entry per CDR3 protein. In the table there are approximately 400,000 distinct CDR3 sequences, 14% to 15% of which are singletons. V lost 6 bases to trimming and J lost 7 bases; unmatched junction nucleotides: 9. The CDR3 spans 13 residues. Germline loops: CDR1 DFQATT, CDR2 SNEGSKA (reference sequence). These data also formed part of another study, on T cells in Graves' hyperthyroidism and ophthalmopathy.

J is TRBJ2-7 and V is TRBV20-1, with 10 bases matching TRBD1. The sequenced sample was peripheral blood mononuclear cells (PBMCs), obtained at new diagnosis, from a patient treated with antithyroid drugs. The clonotype was recovered from a woman in her 30s with Graves disease. CDR3 bases: TGCAGTGCCAGGGACAGGGGTATCGGGGAGCAGTACTTC. It yields the protein CSARDRGIGEQYF.